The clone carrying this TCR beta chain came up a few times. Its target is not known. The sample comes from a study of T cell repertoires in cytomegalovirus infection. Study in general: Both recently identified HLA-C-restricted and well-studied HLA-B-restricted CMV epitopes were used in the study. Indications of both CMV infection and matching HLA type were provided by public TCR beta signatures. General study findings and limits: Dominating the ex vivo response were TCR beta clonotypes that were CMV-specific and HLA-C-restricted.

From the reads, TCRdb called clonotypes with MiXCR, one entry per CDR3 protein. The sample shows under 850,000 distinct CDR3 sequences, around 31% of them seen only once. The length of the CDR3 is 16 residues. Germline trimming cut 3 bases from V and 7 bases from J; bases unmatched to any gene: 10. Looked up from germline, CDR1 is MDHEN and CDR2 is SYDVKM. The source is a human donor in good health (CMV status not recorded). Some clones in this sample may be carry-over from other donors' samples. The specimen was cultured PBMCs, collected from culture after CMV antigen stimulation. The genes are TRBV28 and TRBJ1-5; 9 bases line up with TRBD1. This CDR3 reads CASSFPGTGPRQPQHF. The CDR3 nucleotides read TGTGCCAGCAGTTTCCCCGGGACAGGGCCCCGGCAGCCCCAGCATTTT.